This T cell receptor beta chain was identified during a study of blood T cell repertoires in COVID-19. The wider study: Specimens from acute and convalescent COVID-19 originated in the United States, Italy and Spain. Sources were T cells, B-cell-depleted T cells, or PBMCs; the material itself was cDNA or gDNA.

In the original processing: Nucleated cell number was recorded as an estimate derived from reference gene primer amplification. Clones were sequenced by immunoSEQ multiplex PCR, and TCRdb holds only the in-frame ones, with some missing. Clone size and V and J calls were adopted from that table, with D and trimming inferred from the DNA. Altogether about 300,000 clones are present, about 82% being singletons, with the ten largest covering under 2%. A remark on this clone: Other DNA sequences in the sample encode the same CDR3.

This TCR derives from a woman aged 45 to 65 with acute or convalescent COVID-19. Specimen: peripheral blood.

The CDR3 nucleotides read TGTGCCAGCAGCGTAGGGGGGACTAGCGGTTACGAGCAGTACTTC. It specifies CASSVGGTSGYEQYF. This sequence joins TRBV9 and TRBJ2-7; 11 bases align to TRBD2. V trimming: 0 bases; J trimming: 4 bases; junction bases outside the gene matches: 3. Looked up from germline, CDR1 is SGDLS and CDR2 is YYNGEE. This CDR3 is built from 15 residues.